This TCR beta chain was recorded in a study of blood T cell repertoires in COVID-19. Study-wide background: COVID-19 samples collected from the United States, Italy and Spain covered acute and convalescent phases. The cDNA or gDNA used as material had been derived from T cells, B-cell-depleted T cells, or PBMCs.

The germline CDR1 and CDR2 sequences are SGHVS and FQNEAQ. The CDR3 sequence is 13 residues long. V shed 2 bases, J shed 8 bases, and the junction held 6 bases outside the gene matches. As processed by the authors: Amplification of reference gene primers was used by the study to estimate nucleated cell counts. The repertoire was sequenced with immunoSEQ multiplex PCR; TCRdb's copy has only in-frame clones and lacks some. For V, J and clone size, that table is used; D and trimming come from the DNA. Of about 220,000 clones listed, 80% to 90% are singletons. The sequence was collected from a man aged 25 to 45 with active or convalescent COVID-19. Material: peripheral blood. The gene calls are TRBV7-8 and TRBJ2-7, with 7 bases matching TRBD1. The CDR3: CASSLQTGFKQYF. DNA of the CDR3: TGTGCCAGCAGCTTACAGACAGGGTTTAAGCAGTACTTC.